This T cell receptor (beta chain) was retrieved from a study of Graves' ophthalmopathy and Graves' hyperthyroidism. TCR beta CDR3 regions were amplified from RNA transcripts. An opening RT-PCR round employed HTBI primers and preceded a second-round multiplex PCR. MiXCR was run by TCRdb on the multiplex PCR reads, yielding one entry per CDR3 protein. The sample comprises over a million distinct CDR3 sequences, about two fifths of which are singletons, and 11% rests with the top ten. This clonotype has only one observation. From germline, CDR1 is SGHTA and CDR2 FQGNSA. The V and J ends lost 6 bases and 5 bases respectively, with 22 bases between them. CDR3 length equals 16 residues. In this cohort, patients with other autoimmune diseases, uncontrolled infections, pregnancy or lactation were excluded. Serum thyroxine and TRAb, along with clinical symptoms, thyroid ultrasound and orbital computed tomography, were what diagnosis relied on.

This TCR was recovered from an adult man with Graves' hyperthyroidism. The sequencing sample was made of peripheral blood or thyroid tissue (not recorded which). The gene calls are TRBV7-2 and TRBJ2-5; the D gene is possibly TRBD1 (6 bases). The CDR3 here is CASRLGAGAFEETQYF. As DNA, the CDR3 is TGTGCCAGCAGGTTGGGGGCTGGAGCATTTGAGGAGACCCAGTACTTC.